This is a list of T cell receptor beta chains from one sample in a study of cytomegalovirus exposure and HLA in healthy donors. Using immunoSEQ multiplex PCR, the repertoire was profiled, and TCRdb retains in-frame clones only, with some absent. The sample has under 250,000 clones; around 81% are singletons. The sample consisted of PBMCs. All receptors come from a man aged 25-40 years in good health and CMV-seronegative. Both conserved end residues are part of each CDR3. The D gene is left open where the match is weak. Clone size appears in some rows only: once, few, many, or a class for an expanded clone.

v_gene	j_gene	abundance	d_gene	CDR3aa	CDR3nt
TRBV19	TRBJ2-2	-	TRBD2	CASSMRGLVDTGELFF	TGTGCCAGTAGTATGAGGGGACTAGTTGACACCGGGGAGCTGTTTTTT
TRBV5-5	TRBJ2-7	-	-	CASSFGQTYEQYF	TGTGCCAGCAGCTTTGGGCAGACCTACGAGCAGTACTTC
TRBV11-1	TRBJ2-1	-	-	CASAWGDEQFF	TGTGCCAGCGCGTGGGGGGATGAGCAGTTCTTC
TRBV6-4	TRBJ2-3	-	TRBD2	CASSGDYTDTQYF	TGTGCCAGCAGTGGGGACTACACAGATACGCAGTATTTT
TRBV5-5	TRBJ2-1	once	TRBD1	CASSGGTGYSHNEQFF	TGTGCCAGCAGCGGGGGGACAGGGTACTCTCACAATGAGCAGTTCTTC
TRBV5-6	TRBJ1-5	-	-	CASSRRQSSNQPQHF	TGTGCCAGCAGCCGAAGACAGAGTAGCAATCAGCCCCAGCATTTT
TRBV5-1	TRBJ1-2	-	-	CASSLAGREYGYTF	TGCGCCAGCAGCTTGGCGGGCCGGGAATATGGCTACACCTTC
TRBV29-1	TRBJ2-7	-	-	CSVAPRVLQGEQYF	TGCAGCGTGGCCCCCCGGGTCCTCCAGGGCGAGCAGTACTTC
TRBV4-1	TRBJ1-3	-	-	CASSQDSGGRSGNTIYF	TGCGCCAGCAGCCAAGATAGCGGGGGTCGTTCTGGAAACACCATATATTTT
TRBV7-7	TRBJ2-5	-	-	CASSLASLEGETQYF	TGTGCTAGCAGCTTAGCATCGTTGGAGGGAGAGACCCAGTACTTC
TRBV11-2	TRBJ1-2	-	-	CASSHPGGVGYTF	TGTGCCAGCAGTCACCCAGGAGGGGTGGGCTACACCTTC
TRBV11-1	TRBJ2-1	-	TRBD2	CASSLGSGVYNEQFF	TGTGCCAGCAGCTTAGGGAGCGGGGTCTACAATGAGCAGTTCTTC
TRBV9	TRBJ1-1	-	-	CASSVVTDTEAFF	TGTGCCAGCAGCGTAGTCACGGACACTGAAGCTTTCTTT
TRBV2	TRBJ2-3	-	-	CASSEVGGSTDTQYF	TGTGCCAGCAGTGAAGTGGGCGGGAGCACAGATACGCAGTATTTT
TRBV5-1	TRBJ2-7	few	TRBD1	CASSLDRGRKEQYF	TGCGCCAGCAGTTTGGACAGGGGACGAAAAGAGCAGTACTTC
TRBV7-9	TRBJ2-1	-	TRBD1	CASSDDRGPFNEQFF	TGTGCCAGCAGTGACGACAGGGGACCATTCAATGAGCAGTTCTTC
TRBV4-1	TRBJ1-1	-	-	CASSPEGVGNTEAFF	TGCGCCAGCAGCCCTGAGGGGGTGGGGAACACTGAAGCTTTCTTT
TRBV6-5	TRBJ1-3	once	TRBD1	CASSYLGTAGNTIYF	TGTGCCAGCAGTTACCTCGGGACAGCTGGAAACACCATATATTTT
TRBV27	TRBJ2-3	few	-	CASRVYSSILYSTDTQYF	TGTGCCAGCAGGGTCTACAGTTCCATTCTATATAGCACAGATACGCAGTATTTT